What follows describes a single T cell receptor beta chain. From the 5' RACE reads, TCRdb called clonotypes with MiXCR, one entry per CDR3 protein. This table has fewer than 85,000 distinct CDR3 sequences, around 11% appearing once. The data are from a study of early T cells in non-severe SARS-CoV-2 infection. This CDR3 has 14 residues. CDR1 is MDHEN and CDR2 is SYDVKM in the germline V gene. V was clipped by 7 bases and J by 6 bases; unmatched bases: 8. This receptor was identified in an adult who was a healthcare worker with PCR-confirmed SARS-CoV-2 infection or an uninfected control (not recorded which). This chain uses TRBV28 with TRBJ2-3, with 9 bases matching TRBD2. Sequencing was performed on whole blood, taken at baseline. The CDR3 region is CASNLAGTTDTQYF. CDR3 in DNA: TGTGCCAGCAACCTAGCGGGGACCACGGATACGCAGTATTTT.